One and the same sample provided the 31 T cell receptor beta chains below, sequenced in a study of blood T cell repertoires in COVID-19. TCRdb's table, derived via immunoSEQ multiplex PCR, lists solely in-frame clones and lacks some. The sample shows approximately 290,000 clones, 80% to 95% of them seen only once. Sequencing was performed on PBMCs or T cells enriched from blood (not recorded which). The receptors derive from a woman in her thirties who had recovered from COVID-19.

The rearrangement links TRBV4-1 to TRBJ1-1; possible D gene TRBD1, 5 bases. Germline lookup yields CDR1 MGHRA and CDR2 YSYEKL. This CDR3 is built from 15 residues. V lost 4 bases to trimming and J lost 4 bases, with 16 bases between them. The CDR3: CASSPLSHGGTEAFF. The DNA for the CDR3 is TGCGCCAGCAGCCCTCTATCGCACGGGGGCACTGAAGCTTTCTTT.

This chain links TRBV30 with TRBJ1-5; D gene ambiguous. The germline V gene has CDR1 GTSNPN and CDR2 SVGIG (reference sequence). The CDR3 loop spans 13 amino acids. V lost 1 base and J lost 4, with 8 bases in between. The CDR3 region has the DNA TGTGCCTGGAGTGAAGCTTCAAATCAGCCCCAGCATTTT. It codes for CAWSEASNQPQHF.

The chain uses TRBV7-2 and TRBJ1-6; 9 nucleotides match TRBD1. Trimming at V came to 5 bases and at J to 10 bases, leaving 9 bases not matched to a gene. This CDR3 is built from 15 residues. Per the germline V gene, CDR1 is SGHTA and CDR2 is FQGNSA. The CDR3 loop reads CASSPKGQGNSPLHF. DNA of the CDR3: TGTGCCAGCAGCCCTAAAGGACAGGGGAACTCACCCCTCCACTTT.

The chain joins TRBV30 to TRBJ1-5; perhaps TRBD1 as D (6 bases). V was cut by 5 bases and J by 6 bases, with 14 bases left in between. In germline, CDR1 is GTSNPN, CDR2 SVGIG (reference sequence). The CDR3 covers 13 residues. CDR3 protein: CAWSNRVGQPQHF. The DNA for the CDR3 is TGTGCCTGGTCTAACAGGGTGGGTCAGCCCCAGCATTTT.

The chain employs TRBV28 and TRBJ2-1, with D perhaps matching TRBD2 (6 bases). The CDR3 extends over 15 amino acids. Trimming stripped 6 bases from V and 1 base from J, with 13 bases between. CDR1 is MDHEN and CDR2 is SYDVKM in the germline V gene. This chain's CDR3 is CASSSTSRSYNEQFF. The CDR3 coding sequence is TGTGCCAGCAGCTCGACTAGTCGTTCCTACAATGAGCAGTTCTTC.

This clone appeared a few times. This chain connects TRBV5-1 to TRBJ1-2, with TRBD1 identical over 10 bases. This CDR3 is 15 amino acids long. The germline V gene encodes CDR1 SGHRS and CDR2 YFSETQ. V lost 0 bases to trimming and J lost 4 bases; unmatched junction nucleotides: 3. CDR3 nucleotide sequence: TGCGCCAGCAGCTTGGCGGGACAGGGGCGCTATGGCTACACCTTC. This encodes CASSLAGQGRYGYTF.

The rearrangement uses TRBV27 and TRBJ2-1, with D tentatively TRBD2 (6 bases). Germline CDR1 reads MNHEY; CDR2 reads SMNVEV (reference sequence). V was clipped by 8 bases and J by 0 bases, with 11 bases between them. There are 14 residues in the CDR3. The DNA for the CDR3 is TGTGCCAGCCGGGACGGGAGCTCCTACAATGAGCAGTTCTTC. Translating it yields CASRDGSSYNEQFF.

This clone is a singleton in its sample. The rearrangement links TRBV5-6 to TRBJ1-5, with TRBD1 identical over 8 bases. This CDR3 spans 15 amino acids. Germline V gene data show CDR1 as SGHDT and CDR2 as YYEEEE. V dropped 4 bases and J dropped 3; count of bases not matched to a gene: 6. The CDR3, as DNA: TGTGCCAGCAGCCCCCCGGACAGGGCCAATCAGCCCCAGCATTTT. Residues: CASSPPDRANQPQHF.

The chain joins TRBV6-2 or TRBV6-3 to TRBJ1-2, with D uncertain. Per the germline V gene, CDR1 is MNHEY and CDR2 is SVGEGT. The CDR3 runs to 10 residues. The ends were cut back, 5 bases at V and 8 bases at J, with 6 bases in the middle. The CDR3 DNA follows: TGTGCCAGCAGTGATGAGGGCTACACCTTC. It encodes CASSDEGYTF.

The chain couples TRBV27 to TRBJ1-2, with TRBD1 matching 8 bases. The V segment lost 6 bases and the J segment 0 bases; nucleotides outside the gene matches: 9. CDR3 length equals 16 residues. Germline V gene lookup returns CDR1 MNHEY and CDR2 SMNVEV (reference sequence). CDR3: CASRLTGAVTNYGYTF. CDR3 sequence (DNA): TGTGCCAGCAGGTTGACAGGGGCCGTTACTAACTATGGCTACACCTTC.

The genes are TRBV5-4 and TRBJ1-1; D is possibly TRBD1 (5 bases). Germline CDR1 and CDR2: SGHNT and YYREEE (reference sequence). V shed 6 bases and J shed 0 bases, with 15 bases lying between them. The CDR3 runs 15 residues. CDR3 sequence reads: CASTGAGGVNTEAFF. The CDR3 bases are TGTGCCAGCACTGGGGCCGGGGGAGTGAACACTGAAGCTTTCTTT.

This chain connects TRBV7-3 to TRBJ2-2, with 9 nucleotides matching TRBD1. V shed 6 bases and J 4 bases; nucleotides not matched to a gene: 6. The CDR3 is 15 residues long. Germline lookup yields CDR1 SGHTA and CDR2 FQGTGA. CDR3 sequence (DNA): TGTGCCAGCAGTCCCGGGACAGGGTTCACCGGGGAGCTGTTTTTT. This codes for CASSPGTGFTGELFF.

The V and J genes are TRBV28 and TRBJ1-1, with a weak D call TRBD1 (6 bases). The CDR3 extends over 15 amino acids. The germline V gene has CDR1 MDHEN and CDR2 SYDVKM. The V end was cut by 0 bases, the J end by 5 bases, with 13 bases between. CDR3 bases: TGTGCCAGCAGTTTATGGGAGACAGGTCGTACTGAAGCTTTCTTT. It yields the protein CASSLWETGRTEAFF.

This rearrangement joins TRBV9 to TRBJ1-4; D ambiguous. Germline V gene sequence: CDR1 SGDLS, CDR2 YYNGEE. Trimming left V 0 bases short and J 0 bases short, with 9 bases between. The CDR3 covers 16 residues. The CDR3: CASSVGGDATNEKLFF. The CDR3 DNA is TGTGCCAGCAGCGTAGGCGGAGATGCAACTAATGAAAAACTGTTTTTT.

This clone showed up just once. The chain is built from TRBV9 and TRBJ2-7; 8 positions match TRBD1. V was pared by 4 bases and J by 3 bases, with 9 bases of the junction left unmatched. The CDR3 covers 15 residues. CDR1 SGDLS and CDR2 YYNGEE come from the germline V gene. The CDR3 protein is CASSTDPGTGYEQYF. In DNA, the CDR3 is TGTGCCAGCAGCACCGACCCCGGGACAGGCTACGAGCAGTACTTC.

The gene calls are TRBV2 and TRBJ1-5; tentative D call: TRBD1 (6 bases). Looked up from germline, CDR1 is SNHLY and CDR2 is FYNNEI. The CDR3 contains 14 residues. The germline V and J ends were trimmed by 4 bases and 4 bases, with 11 bases remaining between them. CDR3 nucleotides: TGTGCCAGCAGTGTCGGACAGCAAAATCAGCCCCAGCATTTT. Its translation: CASSVGQQNQPQHF.

This rearrangement joins TRBV6-1 to TRBJ1-6; 9 nucleotides agree with TRBD1. CDR1 is MNHNS, CDR2 SASEGT, per germline. The CDR3 length is 17 residues. V trimming: 3 bases; J trimming: 8 bases; junction bases outside the gene matches: 11. The CDR3 sequence is CASSEDRVGQGYSPLHF. The CDR3 DNA is TGTGCCAGCAGTGAGGATCGTGTTGGACAGGGGTATTCACCCCTCCACTTT.

The V and J genes are TRBV6-1 and TRBJ1-5; 8 bases map to TRBD1. V gave up 7 bases and J gave up 4 bases; unmatched junction bases: 12. Germline V gene sequence: CDR1 MNHNS, CDR2 SASEGT. The CDR3 consists of 16 residues. In DNA, the CDR3 is TGTGCCAGCAATGACAGGGGAGATCTCCGTAATCAGCCCCAGCATTTT. Its protein is CASNDRGDLRNQPQHF.

CDR3 bases: TGTGCCAGCAGTCGGGGGAGAGGGCATGCCCTTTCGGGCAATCAGCCCCAGCATTTT. It translates to CASSRGRGHALSGNQPQHF. This chain joins TRBV6-6 and TRBJ1-5; TRBD1 is a possible D gene (5 bases). V lost 5 bases, J lost 2 bases, and 25 bases lay in between. This CDR3 contains 19 residues. CDR1 and CDR2 from the germline V gene are MNHNY and SVGAGI (reference sequence).

V is TRBV9 and J is TRBJ1-5; the D is unclear. The germline CDR1 and CDR2 sequences are SGDLS and YYNGEE. The V end was cut by 2 bases, the J end by 5 bases, with 17 bases between. The CDR3 runs 16 residues. This CDR3 reads CASSVGLHSGDQPQHF. CDR3 DNA sequence: TGTGCCAGCAGCGTTGGACTACATAGCGGCGATCAGCCCCAGCATTTT.

J is TRBJ2-5 and V is TRBV12-3 or TRBV12-4, with TRBD1 as a possible D gene (6 bases). CDR3 length: 13 residues. V lost 3 bases and J 5 bases, leaving 10 bases between the germline ends. The CDR3 region is CASSLWGRETQYF. The CDR3 nucleotides are TGTGCCAGCAGTTTGTGGGGGCGGGAGACCCAGTACTTC.

This clone was observed a few times. This rearrangement joins TRBV28 to TRBJ2-1, with 7 bases matching TRBD2. With 4 bases clipped from V and 8 bases from J, the junction kept 17 bases outside the gene matches. CDR1 and CDR2 from the germline V gene are MDHEN and SYDVKM. This CDR3 is built from 17 residues. The CDR3 DNA reads TGTGCCAGCAGTTCCCCCAGGTTGGCGGGAGTTTTTTATGAGCAGTTCTTC. Translation: CASSSPRLAGVFYEQFF.

This clone was recorded only once. The same CDR3 can be traced to other DNA sequences in this sample. The V gene is TRBV4-1, the J gene TRBJ1-1; D is undetermined. V dropped 4 bases and J dropped 0 bases, with 6 bases sitting between them. Germline V gene lookup returns CDR1 MGHRA and CDR2 YSYEKL. CDR3 length: 13 amino acids. The CDR3 DNA is TGCGCCAGCAGCCTTTCCTTGAACACTGAAGCTTTCTTT. It encodes CASSLSLNTEAFF.

The chain uses TRBV13 and TRBJ2-3; D gene unclear. V was clipped by 5 bases and J by 3 bases, with 12 bases between them. The CDR3 is 14 amino acids. CDR1 is PRHDT, CDR2 FYEKMQ, per germline (reference sequence). DNA of the CDR3: TGTGCCAGCAGCCACCTTTCCGCGACAGATACGCAGTATTTT. Residues: CASSHLSATDTQYF.

The chain is built from TRBV5-5 and TRBJ1-6; possible D gene TRBD1, 5 bases. The ends were cut back, 4 bases at V and 0 bases at J, with 11 bases in the middle. The CDR3 is 16 amino acids. Germline CDR1 SGHKS, CDR2 YYEKEE (reference sequence). CDR3 amino acids: CASSLTTGSYNSPLHF. CDR3 bases: TGTGCCAGCAGCCTTACCACAGGCTCCTATAATTCACCCCTCCACTTT.

The chain carries TRBV3-1 (or the pseudogene TRBV3-2) and TRBJ1-1; the D gene is possibly TRBD1 (5 bases). V lost 0 bases and J lost 4, with 15 bases in between. The CDR3 extends over 16 amino acids. Germline values: CDR1 LGHDT, CDR2 YNNKEL (reference sequence). The CDR3 region has the DNA TGTGCCAGCAGCCAAGATAGGCGCAGGGTTGGCACTGAAGCTTTCTTT. It translates to CASSQDRRRVGTEAFF.

This chain uses TRBV27 with TRBJ1-4; no firm D call. Deletions cut 5 bases from V and 10 bases from J, with 11 bases between. The CDR3 is 12 amino acids. Germline V gene data show CDR1 as MNHEY and CDR2 as SMNVEV (reference sequence). In DNA form, the CDR3 reads TGTGCCAGCAGTCCGCGGAGTGGAAAACTGTTTTTT. This translates into CASSPRSGKLFF.

The chain carries TRBV5-4 and TRBJ2-2, with 10 bases matching TRBD1. This CDR3 region has 19 residues. Germline lookup yields CDR1 SGHNT and CDR2 YYREEE (reference sequence). V shed 2 bases and J 3 bases; nucleotides not matched to a gene: 13. In DNA form, the CDR3 reads TGTGCCAGCAGCTTCCGGGACAGGGGAATGGGATTTGACACCGGGGAGCTGTTTTTT. Its translation is CASSFRDRGMGFDTGELFF.

The chain uses TRBV6-5 and TRBJ2-3; D possibly corresponds to TRBD2 (7 bases). There are 14 residues in the CDR3. Trimming shortened V by 7 bases and J by 5 bases, and 16 bases separated the two germline ends. Germline-derived CDR1 and CDR2 are MNHEY and SVGAGI. CDR3 nucleotide sequence: TGTGCCAGCATCCCCCGGGGGGCTTTAGATACGCAGTATTTT. Amino acid sequence: CASIPRGALDTQYF.

The chain couples TRBV7-8 to TRBJ2-7, with 8 bases aligning to TRBD1. The germline V gene encodes CDR1 SGHVS and CDR2 FQNEAQ. The junction had 18 bases not matched to a gene; V was cut back by 5 bases and J by 6 bases. The CDR3 spans 17 residues. CDR3 DNA: TGTGCCAGCAGCCTTACACACCAGACAGGGGTTTGGGCCGAGCAGTACTTC. Protein: CASSLTHQTGVWAEQYF. The entire variable domain, with the rest obtained from reference TRBV7-8 and TRBJ2-7, is as follows: GAGVSQSPRYKVAKRGQDVALRCDPISGHVSLFWYQQALGQGPEFLTYFQNEAQLDKSGLPSDRFFAERPEGSVSTLKIQRTQQEDSAVYLCASSLTHQTGVWAEQYFGPGTRLTVT.

The chain uses TRBV29-1 and TRBJ2-3; 8 positions agree with TRBD2. Germline V lookup: CDR1 SQVTM, CDR2 ANQGSEA. The CDR3 covers 13 residues. CDR3 residues: CRDASGPTDTQYF. The CDR3 nucleotides are TGCAGGGACGCTAGCGGGCCCACAGATACGCAGTATTTT.